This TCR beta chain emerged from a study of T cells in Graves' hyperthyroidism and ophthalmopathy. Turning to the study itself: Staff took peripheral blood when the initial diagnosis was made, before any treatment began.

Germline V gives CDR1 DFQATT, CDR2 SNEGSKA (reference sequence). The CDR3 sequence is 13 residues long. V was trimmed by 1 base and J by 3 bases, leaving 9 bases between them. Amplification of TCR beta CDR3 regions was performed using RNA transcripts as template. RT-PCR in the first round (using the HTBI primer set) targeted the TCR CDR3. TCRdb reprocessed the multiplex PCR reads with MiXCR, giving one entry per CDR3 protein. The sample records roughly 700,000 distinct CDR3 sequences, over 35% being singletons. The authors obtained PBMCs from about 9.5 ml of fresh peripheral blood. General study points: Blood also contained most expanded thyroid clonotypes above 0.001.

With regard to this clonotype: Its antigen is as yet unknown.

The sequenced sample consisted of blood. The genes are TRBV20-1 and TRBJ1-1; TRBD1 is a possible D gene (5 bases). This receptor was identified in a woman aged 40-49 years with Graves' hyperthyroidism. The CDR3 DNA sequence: TGCAGTGCTAGAGGAGTAGGGGACACTGAAGCTTTCTTT. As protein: CSARGVGDTEAFF.